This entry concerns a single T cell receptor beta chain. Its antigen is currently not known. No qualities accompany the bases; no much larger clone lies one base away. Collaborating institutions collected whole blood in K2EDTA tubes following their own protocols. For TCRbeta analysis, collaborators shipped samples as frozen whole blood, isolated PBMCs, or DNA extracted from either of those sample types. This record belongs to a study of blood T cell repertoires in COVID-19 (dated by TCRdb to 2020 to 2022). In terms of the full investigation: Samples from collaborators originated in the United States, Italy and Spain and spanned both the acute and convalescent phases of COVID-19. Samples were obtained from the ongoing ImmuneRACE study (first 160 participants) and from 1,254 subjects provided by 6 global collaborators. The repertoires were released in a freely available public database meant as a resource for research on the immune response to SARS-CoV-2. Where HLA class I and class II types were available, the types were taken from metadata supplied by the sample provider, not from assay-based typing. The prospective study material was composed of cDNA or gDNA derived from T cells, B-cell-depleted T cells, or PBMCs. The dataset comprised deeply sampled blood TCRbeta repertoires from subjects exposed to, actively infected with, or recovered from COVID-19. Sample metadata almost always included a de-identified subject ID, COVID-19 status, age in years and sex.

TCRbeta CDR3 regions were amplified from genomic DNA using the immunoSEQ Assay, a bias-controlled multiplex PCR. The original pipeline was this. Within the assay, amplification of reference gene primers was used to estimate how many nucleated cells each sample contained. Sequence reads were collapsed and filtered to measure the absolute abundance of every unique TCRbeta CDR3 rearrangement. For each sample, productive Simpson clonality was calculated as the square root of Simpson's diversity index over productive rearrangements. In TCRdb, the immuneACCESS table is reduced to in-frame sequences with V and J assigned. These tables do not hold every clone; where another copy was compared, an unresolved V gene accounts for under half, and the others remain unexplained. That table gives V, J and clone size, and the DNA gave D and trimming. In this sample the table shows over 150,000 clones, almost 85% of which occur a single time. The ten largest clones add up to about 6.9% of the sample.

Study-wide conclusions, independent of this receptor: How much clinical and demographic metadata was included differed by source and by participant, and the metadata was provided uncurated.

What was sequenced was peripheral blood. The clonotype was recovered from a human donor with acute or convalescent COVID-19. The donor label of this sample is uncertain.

The DNA sequence reads TGTGCCAGCAGTTTATCACTGGGGTCTAGCGGCCCGAGAGACAATGAGCAGTTCTTC. The resulting protein is CASSLSLGSSGPRDNEQFF. This chain joins TRBV27 to TRBJ2-1; 7 bases in the middle match TRBD2. There are 19 amino acids in the CDR3, from cysteine to phenylalanine inclusive. Only the CDR3 portion is preserved as DNA: 57 bases, with reading frame beginning at the first base. V trim: 0 bases; J trim: 5 bases; unmatched bases: 16. The germline V gene (reference sequence) sets CDR1 to MNHEY and CDR2 to SMNVEV.